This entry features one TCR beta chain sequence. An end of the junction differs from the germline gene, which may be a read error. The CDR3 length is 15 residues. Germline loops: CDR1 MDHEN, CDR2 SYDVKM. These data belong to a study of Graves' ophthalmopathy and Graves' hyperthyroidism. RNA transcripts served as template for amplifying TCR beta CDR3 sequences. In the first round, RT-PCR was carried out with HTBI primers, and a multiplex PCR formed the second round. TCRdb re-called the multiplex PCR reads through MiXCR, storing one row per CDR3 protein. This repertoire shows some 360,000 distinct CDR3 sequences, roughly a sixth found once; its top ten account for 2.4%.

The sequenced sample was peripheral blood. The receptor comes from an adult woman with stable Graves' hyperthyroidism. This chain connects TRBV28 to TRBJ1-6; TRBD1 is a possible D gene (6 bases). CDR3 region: CASTSGGAGNSHLHF. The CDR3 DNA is TGTGCCAGCACCTCCGGGGGCGCCGGGAATTCACACCTCCACTTT.